This T cell receptor (beta chain) was sequenced in a study of T cells in Graves' hyperthyroidism and ophthalmopathy. Study-wide findings and caveats: A 13 V-J signature model discriminated ophthalmopathy versus stable hyperthyroidism. Blood shared most expanded thyroid clonotypes above 0.001.

On this clonotype: Its target is unknown.

Germline CDR1 is MDHEN and CDR2 is SYDVKM. V was clipped by 1 base and J by 5 bases, with 11 bases between them. The CDR3 runs to 14 residues. Using RNA transcripts as the source, TCR beta CDR3 regions were amplified. First-round RT-PCR targeting the TCR CDR3 was performed with the HTBI primer set. Each CDR3 protein gets one entry after TCRdb re-called the multiplex PCR reads with MiXCR. The table shows more than 500,000 distinct CDR3 sequences, with 35% to 55% occurring only once. Diagnostic decisions used clinical symptoms, serum thyroxine and TRAb, thyroid ultrasound and orbital computed tomography.

Material: peripheral blood or thyroid tissue (not recorded which). The chain has TRBV28 and TRBJ1-1; no clear D. This receptor was identified in an adult woman with Graves' disease, either hyperthyroidism or ophthalmopathy (not recorded which). The CDR3 spells CASSLSGKRTEAFF. The CDR3 nucleotides read TGTGCCAGCAGTTTATCGGGGAAGAGGACTGAAGCTTTCTTT. The full variable domain, completed using reference TRBV28 and TRBJ1-1, is DVKVTQSSRYLVKRTGEKVFLECVQDMDHENMFWYRQDPGLGLRLIYFSYDVKMKEKGDIPEGYSVSREKKERFSLILESASTNQTSMYLCASSLSGKRTEAFFGQGTRLTVV.